This T cell receptor beta chain was recorded in a study of blood T cell repertoires in COVID-19 (dated by TCRdb to the early 2020s). With respect to the entire study: Samples from collaborators originated in the United States, Italy and Spain and spanned both the acute and convalescent phases of COVID-19. The prospective study material was composed of cDNA or gDNA derived from T cells, B-cell-depleted T cells, or PBMCs. Deeply sampled blood TCRbeta repertoires from subjects exposed to, actively infected with, or recovered from COVID-19 were included in the dataset. The repertoires were made available in a free public database intended to serve as a resource for research on the immune response to SARS-CoV-2. The samples were drawn from two sources: the first 160 participants of the ongoing ImmuneRACE study, and over 1,000 subjects contributed by 6 global collaborators. A de-identified subject ID, COVID-19 status, age in years and sex were almost always included in the sample metadata. Where HLA class I and class II types were available, the types were taken from metadata supplied by the sample provider, not from assay-based typing.

The research as a whole found: How much clinical and demographic metadata was included differed by source and by participant, and the metadata was provided uncurated.

As encoded in the germline V gene, CDR1 is SGHDT while CDR2 is YYEEEE. The CDR3 contains 14 residues, cysteine and phenylalanine counted. Here the CDR3 DNA is all that survives: 42 bases in frame from base 1. V lost 4 bases and J lost 10 bases, and the count of bases not matched to a germline gene is 13. About this clone itself: This receptor's antigen is unknown. Per-base quality was not reported, and no clone a single base away is much larger than it.

The collaborating institutions used their own protocols to collect whole blood in K2EDTA tubes. For TCRbeta analysis, collaborator samples were shipped as frozen whole blood, as isolated PBMCs, or as DNA extracted from either sample type. The immunoSEQ Assay, a bias-controlled multiplex PCR, was used to amplify TCRbeta CDR3 regions from genomic DNA. For the original study's pipeline: The number of nucleated cells in each sample was estimated from the amplification of reference gene primers within the assay. Sequence reads were collapsed and filtered to measure the absolute abundance of every unique TCRbeta CDR3 rearrangement. Productive Simpson clonality was computed per sample as the square root of Simpson's diversity index over productive rearrangements. The table comes from immuneACCESS by way of TCRdb, which keeps in-frame sequences with V and J called. Part of the clones is missing from these tables; in studies checked, under half for an unresolved V gene and the rest for unknown reasons. That table furnishes V, J and clone size, whereas the DNA furnished D and trimming. Counted in this sample were fewer than 250,000 clones; roughly nine tenths of them appeared once. Clones ranked in the top ten supply roughly 0.7% of the sample.

The TCR was taken from a man aged 35 to 55 with acute or convalescent COVID-19. Specimen: peripheral blood. Here the chain combines TRBV5-6 and TRBJ1-2, and 7 junctional nucleotides match TRBD1. CDR3 region: CASSLPTGPRNYTF. The DNA is as follows: TGTGCCAGCAGCCTGCCGACAGGGCCTAGAAACTACACCTTC.